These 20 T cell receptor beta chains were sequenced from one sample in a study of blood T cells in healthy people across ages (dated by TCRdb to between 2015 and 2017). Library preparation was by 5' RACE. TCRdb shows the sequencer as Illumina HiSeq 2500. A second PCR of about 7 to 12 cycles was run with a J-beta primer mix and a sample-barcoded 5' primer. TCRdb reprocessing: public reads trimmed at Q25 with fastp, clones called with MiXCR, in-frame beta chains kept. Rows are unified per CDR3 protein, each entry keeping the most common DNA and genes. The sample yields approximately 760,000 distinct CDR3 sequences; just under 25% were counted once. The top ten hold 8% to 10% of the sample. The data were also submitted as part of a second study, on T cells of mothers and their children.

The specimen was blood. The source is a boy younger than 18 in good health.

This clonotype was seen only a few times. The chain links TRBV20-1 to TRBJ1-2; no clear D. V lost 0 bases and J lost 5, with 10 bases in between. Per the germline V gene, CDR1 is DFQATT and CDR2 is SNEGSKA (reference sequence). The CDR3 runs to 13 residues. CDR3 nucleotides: TGCAGTGCTAGAGATTACGAGGTTTATGGCTACACCTTC. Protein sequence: CSARDYEVYGYTF.

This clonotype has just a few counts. The CDR3 DNA follows: TGCAGCGTCTGGGACCCCACAGATACGCAGTATTTT. Protein product: CSVWDPTDTQYF. The chain employs TRBV29-1 and TRBJ2-3; possibly TRBD1 or TRBD2 for D (5 bases each). CDR3 length: 12 residues. Germline V gene data show CDR1 as SQVTM and CDR2 as ANQGSEA. The ends were cut back, 6 bases at V and 2 bases at J, with 9 bases in the middle.

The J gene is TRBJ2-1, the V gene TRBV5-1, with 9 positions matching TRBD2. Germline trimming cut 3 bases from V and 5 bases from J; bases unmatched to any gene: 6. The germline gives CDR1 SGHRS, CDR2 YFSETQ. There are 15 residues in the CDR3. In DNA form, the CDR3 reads TGCGCCAGCAGCTGGTTAGCGGGAGAAGACAATGAGCAGTTCTTC. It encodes CASSWLAGEDNEQFF.

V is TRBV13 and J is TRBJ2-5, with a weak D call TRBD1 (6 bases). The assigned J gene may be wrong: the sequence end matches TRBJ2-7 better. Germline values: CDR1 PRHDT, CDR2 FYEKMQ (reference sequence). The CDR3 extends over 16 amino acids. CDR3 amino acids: CASSLGLAGVTYEQYF. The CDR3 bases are TGTGCCAGCAGCTTAGGCCTCGCAGGGGTGACCTACGAGCAGTACTTC.

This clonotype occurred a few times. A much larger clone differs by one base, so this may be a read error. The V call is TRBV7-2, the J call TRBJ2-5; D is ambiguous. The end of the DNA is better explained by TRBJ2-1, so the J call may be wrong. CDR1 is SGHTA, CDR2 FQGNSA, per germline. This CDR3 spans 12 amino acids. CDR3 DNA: TGTGCCAGCAGCTGGGTGGACAATGAGCAGTTCTTC. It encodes CASSWVDNEQFF.

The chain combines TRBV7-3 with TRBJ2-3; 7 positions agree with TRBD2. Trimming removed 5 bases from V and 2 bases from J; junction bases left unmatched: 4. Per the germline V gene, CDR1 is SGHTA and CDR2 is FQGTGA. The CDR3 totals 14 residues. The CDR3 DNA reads TGTGCCAGCAGCAAGGGACTATCCACAGATACGCAGTATTTT. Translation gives CASSKGLSTDTQYF.

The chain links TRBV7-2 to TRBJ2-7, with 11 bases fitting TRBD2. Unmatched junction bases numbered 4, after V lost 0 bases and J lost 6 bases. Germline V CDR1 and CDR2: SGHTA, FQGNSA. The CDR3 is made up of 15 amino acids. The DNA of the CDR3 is TGTGCCAGCAGCTTAGCGCTAGCGGGGGGAGGCGAGCAGTACTTC. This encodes CASSLALAGGGEQYF.

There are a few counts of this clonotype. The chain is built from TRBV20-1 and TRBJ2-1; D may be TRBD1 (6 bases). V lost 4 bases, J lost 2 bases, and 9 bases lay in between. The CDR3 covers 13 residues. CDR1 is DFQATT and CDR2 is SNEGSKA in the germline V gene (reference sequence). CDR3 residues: CSANQGTYNEQFF. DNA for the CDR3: TGCAGTGCTAATCAGGGGACCTACAATGAGCAGTTCTTC.

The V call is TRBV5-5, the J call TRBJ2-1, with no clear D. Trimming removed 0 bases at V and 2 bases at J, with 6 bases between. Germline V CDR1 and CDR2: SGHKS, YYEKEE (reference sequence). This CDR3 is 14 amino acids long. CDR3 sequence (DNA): TGTGCCAGCAGCTTGGGGGTAACCTACAATGAGCAGTTCTTC. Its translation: CASSLGVTYNEQFF.

CDR3 in DNA: TGTGCCAGCAGTTCGAGGGGAGTAGATCAGCCCCAGCATTTT. Its translation: CASSSRGVDQPQHF. The chain has TRBV28 and TRBJ1-5, with a weak D call TRBD1 (5 bases). CDR3 length: 14 residues. Trimming took off 4 bases at V and 5 bases at J, with 12 bases between the two ends. The V gene's germline CDR1 is MDHEN and CDR2 SYDVKM. The full variable domain, rest sourced from reference TRBV28 and TRBJ1-5, is DVKVTQSSRYLVKRTGEKVFLECVQDMDHENMFWYRQDPGLGLRLIYFSYDVKMKEKGDIPEGYSVSREKKERFSLILESASTNQTSMYLCASSSRGVDQPQHFGDGTRLSIL.

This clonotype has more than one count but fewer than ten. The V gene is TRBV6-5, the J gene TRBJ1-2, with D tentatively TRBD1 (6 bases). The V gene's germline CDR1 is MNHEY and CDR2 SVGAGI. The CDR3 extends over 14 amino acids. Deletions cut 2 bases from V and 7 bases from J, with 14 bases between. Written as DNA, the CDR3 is TGTGCCAGCAGTTACGGCGGGGGCGCGATTGGCTACACCTTC. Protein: CASSYGGGAIGYTF.

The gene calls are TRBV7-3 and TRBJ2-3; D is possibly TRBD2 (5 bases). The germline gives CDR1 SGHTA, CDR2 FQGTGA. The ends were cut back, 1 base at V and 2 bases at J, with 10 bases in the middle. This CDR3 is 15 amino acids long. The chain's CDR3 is CASSLNPEATDTQYF. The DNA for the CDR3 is TGTGCCAGCAGCTTAAATCCGGAGGCCACAGATACGCAGTATTTT.

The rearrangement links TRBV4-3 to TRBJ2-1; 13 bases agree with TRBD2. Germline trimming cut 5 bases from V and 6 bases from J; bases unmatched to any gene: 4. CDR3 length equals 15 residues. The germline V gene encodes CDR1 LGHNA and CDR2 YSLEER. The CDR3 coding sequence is TGCGCCAGCAGCTACACTAGCGGGGGGGTCAATGAGCAGTTCTTC. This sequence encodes CASSYTSGGVNEQFF.

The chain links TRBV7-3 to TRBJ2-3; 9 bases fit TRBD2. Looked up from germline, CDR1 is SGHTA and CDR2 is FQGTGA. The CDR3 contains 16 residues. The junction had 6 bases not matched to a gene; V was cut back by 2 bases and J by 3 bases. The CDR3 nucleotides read TGTGCCAGCAGCTTAGGGAGCGGGAGGAGGACAGATACGCAGTATTTT. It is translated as CASSLGSGRRTDTQYF.

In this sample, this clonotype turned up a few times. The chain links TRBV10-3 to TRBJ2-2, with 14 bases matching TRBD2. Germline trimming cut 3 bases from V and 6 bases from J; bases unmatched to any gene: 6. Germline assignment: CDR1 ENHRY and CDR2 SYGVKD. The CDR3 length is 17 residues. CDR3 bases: TGTGCCATCAGTGATCCGGGACTAGCGGGAGTGGCCGGGGAGCTGTTTTTT. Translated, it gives CAISDPGLAGVAGELFF.

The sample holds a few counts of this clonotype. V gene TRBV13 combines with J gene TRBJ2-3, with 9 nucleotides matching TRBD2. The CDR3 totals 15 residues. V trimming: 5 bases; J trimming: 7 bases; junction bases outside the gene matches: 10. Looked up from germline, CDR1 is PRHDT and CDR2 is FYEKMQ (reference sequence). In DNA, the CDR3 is TGTGCCAGCAGCCCGAGCGGGAGGATGACGAATACGCAGTATTTT. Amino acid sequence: CASSPSGRMTNTQYF.

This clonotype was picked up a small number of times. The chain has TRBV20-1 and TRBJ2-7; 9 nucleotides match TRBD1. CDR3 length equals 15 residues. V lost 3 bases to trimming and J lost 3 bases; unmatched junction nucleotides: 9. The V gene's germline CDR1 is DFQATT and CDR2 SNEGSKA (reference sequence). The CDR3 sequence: CSARALGQGSYEQYF. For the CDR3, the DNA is TGCAGTGCTAGGGCTTTGGGACAGGGAAGCTACGAGCAGTACTTC.

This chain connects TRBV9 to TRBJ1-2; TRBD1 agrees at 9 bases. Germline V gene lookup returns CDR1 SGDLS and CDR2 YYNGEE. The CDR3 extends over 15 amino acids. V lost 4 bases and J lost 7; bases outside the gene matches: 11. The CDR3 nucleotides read TGTGCCAGCAGCCCTCGGACAGGGGAGGCCCGTGGCTACACCTTC. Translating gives CASSPRTGEARGYTF.

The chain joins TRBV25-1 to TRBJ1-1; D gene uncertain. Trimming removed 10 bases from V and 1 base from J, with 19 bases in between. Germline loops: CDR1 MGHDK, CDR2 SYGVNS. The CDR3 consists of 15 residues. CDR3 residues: CATTRSRYGNTEAFF. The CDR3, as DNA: TGTGCCACCACTCGATCGAGGTATGGGAACACTGAAGCTTTCTTT.

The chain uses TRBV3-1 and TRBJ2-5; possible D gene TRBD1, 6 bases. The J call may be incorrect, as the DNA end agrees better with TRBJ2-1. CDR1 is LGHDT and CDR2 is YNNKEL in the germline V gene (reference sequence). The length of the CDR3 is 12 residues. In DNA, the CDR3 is TGTGCCAGCAGCCAAGCAGGGACAGAGCAGTTCTTC. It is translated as CASSQAGTEQFF.